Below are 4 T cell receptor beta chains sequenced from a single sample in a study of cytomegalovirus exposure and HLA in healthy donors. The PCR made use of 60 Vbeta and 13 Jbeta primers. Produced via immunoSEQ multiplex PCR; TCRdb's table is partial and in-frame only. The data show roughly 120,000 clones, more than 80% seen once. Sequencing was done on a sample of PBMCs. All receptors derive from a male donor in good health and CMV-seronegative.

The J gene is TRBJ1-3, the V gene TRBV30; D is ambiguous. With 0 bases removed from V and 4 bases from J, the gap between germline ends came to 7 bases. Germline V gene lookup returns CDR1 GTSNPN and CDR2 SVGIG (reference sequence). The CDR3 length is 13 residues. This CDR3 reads CAWSVTRGNTIYF. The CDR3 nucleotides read TGTGCCTGGAGTGTAACCAGGGGAAACACCATATATTTT.

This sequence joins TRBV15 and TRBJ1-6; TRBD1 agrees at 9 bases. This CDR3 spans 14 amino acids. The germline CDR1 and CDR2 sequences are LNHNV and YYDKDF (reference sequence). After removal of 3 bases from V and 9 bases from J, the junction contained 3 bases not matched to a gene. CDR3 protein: CATSRDRGGSPLHF. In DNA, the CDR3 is TGTGCCACCAGCAGGGACAGGGGAGGTTCACCCCTCCACTTT.

DNA for the CDR3: TGCGCCAGCAGCCATCGGAGTGACACCGGGGAGCTGTTTTTT. Translating gives CASSHRSDTGELFF. This chain links TRBV4-1 with TRBJ2-2, with D uncertain. The V end lost 3 bases, the J end lost 3 bases, and 8 bases lay between the germline ends. Germline-derived CDR1 and CDR2 are MGHRA and YSYEKL. The CDR3 is made up of 14 amino acids.

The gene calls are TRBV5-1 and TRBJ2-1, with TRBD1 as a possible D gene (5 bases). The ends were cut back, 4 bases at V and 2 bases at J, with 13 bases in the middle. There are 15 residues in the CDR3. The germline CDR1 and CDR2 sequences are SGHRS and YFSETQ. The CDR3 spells CASSIQGSAYNEQFF. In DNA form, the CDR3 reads TGCGCCAGCAGCATCCAGGGCTCAGCCTACAATGAGCAGTTCTTC. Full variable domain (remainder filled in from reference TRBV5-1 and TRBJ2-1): KAGVTQTPRYLIKTRGQQVTLSCSPISGHRSVSWYQQTPGQGLQFLFEYFSETQRNKGNFPGRFSGRQFSNSRSEMNVSTLELGDSALYLCASSIQGSAYNEQFFGPGTRLTVL.